This TCR beta chain is drawn from a study of metastatic and nonmetastatic thyroid tumors. About the research overall: Thyroid patients, malignant and benign, had repertoires compared across blood and tumor or nodule tissue. General study findings and limits: Malignant tumors reportedly showed significantly higher TCR beta diversity than benign nodules in both blood and tumor.

CDR1 is DFQATT and CDR2 is SNEGSKA in the germline V gene (reference sequence). The CDR3 loop spans 11 amino acids. The V end lost 5 bases, the J end lost 6 bases, and 11 bases lay between the germline ends. As for this clone: Its antigen is unidentified.

Ahead of thyroid surgery, no patient had received treatment of any kind. In the original processing: Construction of a distant-metastasis classifier for papillary thyroid cancer relied on CDR3 differences across clinicopathological groups. Via MiXCR, TCRdb re-called the PCR reads. TCRdb, not the authors, supplied the V and J calls. Here the sample spans 15,000 or so clones, approximately 30% being singletons. The sample was blood. V usage is TRBV20-1 and J usage is TRBJ2-7; no clear D gene. The TCR was taken from a female donor with papillary thyroid cancer or a benign thyroid nodule (not recorded which). Some clones in this sample may be carry-over from other donors' samples. CDR3 sequence reads: CSAPRMVEQYF. The CDR3 DNA reads TGCAGTGCTCCCCGTATGGTCGAGCAGTACTTC.